The 11 T cell receptor beta chains below come from one sample, sequenced in a study of blood T cell repertoires in COVID-19. Profiled with immunoSEQ multiplex PCR; TCRdb holds only in-frame clones, not every one. The sample carries some 130,000 clones, around nine tenths recorded once. The specimen sequenced was peripheral blood. Receptors originate from a woman in her seventies with COVID-19, enrolled during active disease.

This clone is deemed medium-sized. This chain links TRBV21-1 with TRBJ1-6; the table's TRBD1 call for D was not verified on the DNA. TRBV21-1 is tagged as a pseudogene. The CDR3 length is 17 residues. The CDR3: CASSGRTRSSYNSPLHF. The CDR3 DNA is TGTGCCAGCAGCGGGCGGACAAGAAGCTCCTATAATTCACCCCTCCACTTT.

The sample holds one count of this clone. The chain is built from TRBV7-2 and TRBJ2-7, with D uncertain. The V and J ends lost 1 base and 4 bases respectively, with 11 bases between them. The CDR3 runs 14 residues. Germline lookup yields CDR1 SGHTA and CDR2 FQGNSA. The CDR3 DNA sequence: TGTGCCAGCAGCTTAGTGGGCAGATCTTACGAGCAGTACTTC. It codes for CASSLVGRSYEQYF.

V usage is TRBV28 and J usage is TRBJ1-1, with TRBD1 matching 8 bases. Unmatched junction bases numbered 6, after V lost 0 bases and J lost 6 bases. Germline V gene sequence: CDR1 MDHEN, CDR2 SYDVKM. This CDR3 has 15 amino acids. The CDR3 sequence is CASSLWQGAHPEAFF. Written as DNA, the CDR3 is TGTGCCAGCAGTTTATGGCAGGGGGCGCACCCTGAAGCTTTCTTT.

CDR3 protein: CASSLRGGREEQYF. The CDR3 DNA is TGTGCCAGCAGTTTGCGGGGGGGCCGGGAGGAGCAGTACTTC. The chain employs TRBV27 and TRBJ2-7; 9 bases line up with TRBD2. Germline loops: CDR1 MNHEY, CDR2 SMNVEV (reference sequence). V shed 3 bases, J shed 7 bases, and the junction held 7 bases outside the gene matches. The length of the CDR3 is 14 residues.

The V and J genes are TRBV7-2 and TRBJ2-6, with D perhaps matching TRBD1 (6 bases). Per germline, CDR1 SGHTA and CDR2 FQGNSA. Trimming cost V 5 bases and J 3 bases, with 11 bases left between them. The CDR3 length is 15 residues. For the CDR3, the DNA is TGTGCCAGCAGCCCAGGGGTAAATGGGGCCAACGTCCTGACTTTC. Amino acid sequence: CASSPGVNGANVLTF.

The chain employs TRBV4-1 and TRBJ2-7; D ambiguous. Between the trimmed V and J ends, which lost 0 bases and 2 bases, there was a span of 8 bases. Germline values: CDR1 MGHRA, CDR2 YSYEKL. The CDR3 loop spans 14 amino acids. In nucleotides, the CDR3 is TGCGCCAGCAGCCAAGAAGCAACCACCTACGAGCAGTACTTC. Amino acids: CASSQEATTYEQYF.

The chain recombines TRBV6-5 with TRBJ2-7; 8 bases are shared with TRBD1. V trimming: 5 bases; J trimming: 3 bases; junction bases outside the gene matches: 6. This CDR3 is 14 amino acids long. Germline V CDR1 and CDR2: MNHEY, SVGAGI. CDR3 nucleotide sequence: TGTGCCAGCAGTAAGGCTGGACAGGGCTACGAGCAGTACTTC. Its protein is CASSKAGQGYEQYF.

The chain carries TRBV14 and TRBJ1-1; D call uncertain. Germline values: CDR1 SGHDN, CDR2 FVKESK. The CDR3 is 13 residues long. Trimming took 1 base from V and 2 from J, leaving 5 bases between them. CDR3 nucleotide sequence: TGTGCCAGCAGCCAAGTCGTCAACACTGAAGCTTTCTTT. It is translated as CASSQVVNTEAFF.

The chain uses TRBV6-5 and TRBJ2-1; 7 bases agree with TRBD2. V shed 7 bases and J 8 bases; nucleotides not matched to a gene: 14. The CDR3 consists of 15 residues. The germline V gene encodes CDR1 MNHEY and CDR2 SVGAGI. The CDR3 DNA sequence: TGTGCCAGCACCCGACTAGCCACGGGTCTCGATGAGCAGTTCTTC. Protein sequence: CASTRLATGLDEQFF.

The V call is TRBV6-5, the J call TRBJ2-7, with unresolved D. CDR1 and CDR2 from the germline V gene are MNHEY and SVGAGI. The CDR3 is made up of 15 amino acids. Trimming removed 0 bases at V and 2 bases at J, with 11 bases between. The CDR3 DNA reads TGTGCCAGCAGTTACTCTCCGGTGCCTACCTACGAGCAGTACTTC. Protein: CASSYSPVPTYEQYF.

The chain uses TRBV2 and TRBJ2-2; the match to TRBD1 covers 7 bases. CDR3 length: 15 amino acids. The V gene's germline CDR1 is SNHLY and CDR2 FYNNEI. V gave up 8 bases and J gave up 5 bases; unmatched junction bases: 11. The CDR3 coding sequence is TGTGCCAGCCGCCTCCAGACAGGGATTACCGGGGAGCTGTTTTTT. It specifies CASRLQTGITGELFF.